Here is one T cell receptor (beta chain) with its context. This sample was taken from a study of identical twins. TCRdb processed the 5' RACE reads anew with MiXCR; each CDR3 protein has one entry. The table records a few hundred thousand distinct CDR3 sequences, around 9.6% of them present only once. These same records also appear under a second study, on yellow fever vaccine responses in identical twins. This second study says: Twins' vaccine T cell response reportedly seemed partly convergent, partly personalized.

The clonotype comes from a young woman in good health. The specimen was PBMCs.

The CDR3 region is CASSLDGGNIQYF. The CDR3 bases are TGCGCCAGCAGCTTGGATGGGGGAAACATTCAGTACTTC. V gene TRBV5-1 combines with J gene TRBJ2-4; D tentatively reads TRBD1 or TRBD2 (5 bases each). With 0 bases removed from V and 6 bases from J, the gap between germline ends came to 7 bases. Germline V gives CDR1 SGHRS, CDR2 YFSETQ. There are 13 residues in the CDR3.